This T cell receptor beta chain appears in the sequencing data of a study of blood T cell repertoires in COVID-19. Looking at the study overall: COVID-19 samples from acute and convalescent phases originated in the United States, Italy and Spain. The analysed material was cDNA or gDNA that came from T cells, B-cell-depleted T cells, or PBMCs.

Germline V gene lookup returns CDR1 SGHVS and CDR2 FQNEAQ. CDR3 length: 16 amino acids. V lost 5 bases and J lost 0, with 14 bases in between. Source study methods: Amplification of reference gene primers was used by the study to estimate nucleated cell counts. The protocol was immunoSEQ multiplex PCR, while the TCRdb copy is restricted to in-frame clones and leaves out a portion. The DNA was the basis for D and trimming; V, J and clone size are from that table. This table has about 260,000 clones, around 90% appearing once. The material sequenced was peripheral blood. This rearrangement joins TRBV7-8 to TRBJ2-1; D gene unclear. This receptor was taken from a woman aged 55-69 years with COVID-19, enrolled during active disease. The DNA for the CDR3 is TGTGCCAGCAGCCTTACCGTAAGGAGCTCCTACAATGAGCAGTTCTTC. Translation: CASSLTVRSSYNEQFF.